The rows below give T cell receptor beta chains drawn from one sample of a study of CD8 T cells in ankylosing spondylitis. Via MiXCR, TCRdb re-called the 5' RACE reads, giving one row per CDR3 protein. The data contain 150,000 to 200,000 distinct CDR3 sequences, roughly 34% of them singletons. The sequencing input was synovial fluid, either unsorted or a sorted T cell fraction (not recorded which). The receptors stem from a male donor with ankylosing spondylitis. CDR3s leave out the opening cysteine and the closing phenylalanine or tryptophan.

v_gene: TRBV20-1; CDR3aa: SASRSPTYEQY
v_gene: TRBV6-5; CDR3aa: ASSYQQSSGYT
v_gene: TRBV12-3/TRBV12-4; CDR3aa: ASSLGSGGSYNEQF
v_gene: TRBV5-1; CDR3aa: ASSSRTGDYGYT
v_gene: TRBV20-1; CDR3aa: SAPDSPSTDTQY
v_gene: TRBV20-1; CDR3aa: SAISGTGGSPLH
v_gene: TRBV2; CDR3aa: ASSLTGDYGYT
v_gene: TRBV10-2; CDR3aa: ASSAGTPSYNEQF
v_gene: TRBV6-2/TRBV6-3; CDR3aa: ASSRTGENTEAF
v_gene: TRBV12-3/TRBV12-4; CDR3aa: ASSLSGIEQY
v_gene: TRBV29-1; CDR3aa: SVGRAGDTDTQY
v_gene: TRBV20-1; CDR3aa: SASRGGNEQY
v_gene: TRBV28; CDR3aa: ASNIGSVTEAF
v_gene: TRBV4-3; CDR3aa: ASSQSPDRRDTGELF
v_gene: TRBV11-1; CDR3aa: ASSLVMGAGELF
v_gene: TRBV14; CDR3aa: ASSLPGVAGGPQF
v_gene: TRBV6-1; CDR3aa: ASIPGWGTVGEKLF
v_gene: TRBV19; CDR3aa: ASSLRGSGSLYNEQF
v_gene: TRBV5-1; CDR3aa: ASTSTPGHEQF
v_gene: TRBV24-1; CDR3aa: ATSDVSTDTQY
v_gene: TRBV5-1; CDR3aa: ASSLGPGTSSYEQY
v_gene: TRBV18; CDR3aa: ASSPRQGGDAEAF
v_gene: TRBV28; CDR3aa: ASSFSIMKAGEQF
v_gene: TRBV5-1; CDR3aa: ASSPRADTEAF
v_gene: TRBV11-2; CDR3aa: ASRPTPGGKVQNEQF
v_gene: TRBV7-2; CDR3aa: ASSRIAVVETQY
v_gene: TRBV2; CDR3aa: ASSESIGVKSGYT
v_gene: TRBV5-1; CDR3aa: ASSPRDHNEQF
v_gene: TRBV5-1; CDR3aa: ASSLDYGQRNSPLH
v_gene: TRBV7-9; CDR3aa: ASSFGGDTEAF
v_gene: TRBV6-5; CDR3aa: ASSYSRLAGPGELF
v_gene: TRBV6-1; CDR3aa: ASRSSRDSFTDTQY
v_gene: TRBV28; CDR3aa: ASHWGQGEKLF
v_gene: TRBV27; CDR3aa: ASSRQGHSTDTQY
v_gene: TRBV20-1; CDR3aa: SASEASGSTDTQY
v_gene: TRBV12-3/TRBV12-4; CDR3aa: ASRGFGEKLF
v_gene: TRBV20-1; CDR3aa: SASDRVEQPQH
v_gene: TRBV25-1; CDR3aa: ASSRTGGTEAF
v_gene: TRBV20-1; CDR3aa: SAFRGRATGEQY
v_gene: TRBV5-1; CDR3aa: ASSSWTDPNTEAF
v_gene: TRBV5-5; CDR3aa: ASSPGSGGLGTGELF
v_gene: TRBV20-1; CDR3aa: SAPRLAGVVYNEQF
v_gene: TRBV7-8; CDR3aa: ASSLGRQQETQY
v_gene: TRBV6-2/TRBV6-3; CDR3aa: ASSYVETQY
v_gene: TRBV7-2; CDR3aa: ASSRPGTGFGYNEQF
v_gene: TRBV2; CDR3aa: ASSDLQGSPKV
v_gene: TRBV7-2; CDR3aa: ASTIRGTGGTEAF
v_gene: TRBV7-9; CDR3aa: ASSLGRGRGGTGELF
v_gene: TRBV9; CDR3aa: ASSVGGTTYQETQY
v_gene: TRBV6-1; CDR3aa: ASSLTGRNLGNEQF
v_gene: TRBV25-1; CDR3aa: ASTPTGLSSYEQY
v_gene: TRBV7-9; CDR3aa: ASWADTGANVLT
v_gene: TRBV18; CDR3aa: ASSPRTYEQY
v_gene: TRBV7-2; CDR3aa: ASTTPGAGKEQF
v_gene: TRBV2; CDR3aa: ASSGPQGTGELF
v_gene: TRBV4-2; CDR3aa: ASSRQGRGDQPQH
v_gene: TRBV29-1; CDR3aa: SVERRGAYNEQF
v_gene: TRBV5-1; CDR3aa: ASGEGGAETQY
v_gene: TRBV28; CDR3aa: ASSWMRYPYEQY